The 9 T cell receptor beta chains listed next were all sequenced from one sample in a study of T cells in women clearing cervical HPV infection. Repertoires were generated with immunoSEQ multiplex PCR, while TCRdb's copy carries only in-frame clones and drops some. The sample has tens of thousands of clones, and its top ten clones hold 1.2%. Source material: blood buffy coat. All receptors come from a woman between 18 and 70 years old with a cervical HPV16 infection that either progressed to CIN3+ or cleared (not recorded which).

As regards this clone: The read ends 3 residues before the CDR3 terminus; that terminus is restored from the germline J gene. This chain uses TRBV5-1 with TRBJ2-2; TRBD2 might be the D (6 bases). Germline assignment: CDR1 SGHRS and CDR2 YFSETQ. This CDR3 is 15 amino acids long. V lost 5 bases, J lost 3 bases, and 14 bases lay in between. The CDR3 is CASSSGDSYTGELFF. CDR3 DNA (partial): TGCGCCAGCAGTTCGGGGGATTCATACACCGGGGAG.

In regard to this clone: The read ends 3 residues before the CDR3 terminus; that terminus is restored from the germline J gene. This chain links TRBV7-9 with TRBJ1-2; 7 nucleotides agree with TRBD1. Trimming removed 11 bases from V and 6 bases from J; junction bases left unmatched: 6. Germline-derived CDR1 and CDR2 are SEHNR and FQNEAQ (reference sequence). The CDR3 has 11 residues. The CDR3 spells CAAYQGDGYTF. The covered CDR3 bases are TGTGCCGCTTATCAGGGGGATGGC.

Remarks on this clone: The observed sequence ends 3 residues before the CDR3 terminus, with the missing tail filled in from the germline J gene. J is TRBJ1-2 and V is TRBV7-2, with D possibly being TRBD1 (6 bases). Germline CDR1 is SGHTA and CDR2 is FQGNSA. With 1 base removed from V and 2 bases from J, the gap between germline ends came to 11 bases. This CDR3 comprises 15 residues. The CDR3 DNA, read in part, is TGTGCCAGCAGCTTAGTTCCTCAGGGGAACTATGGC. Translated, it gives CASSLVPQGNYG. The whole CDR3 sequence is CASSLVPQGNYGYTF.

On this clone itself: From the germline J gene comes the end of the CDR3, since the read stops 3 residues before it. The gene calls are TRBV20-1 and TRBJ2-3; D is perhaps TRBD2 (5 bases). CDR1 is DFQATT and CDR2 is SNEGSKA in the germline V gene (reference sequence). Trimming removed 2 bases at V and 0 bases at J, with 9 bases between. The length of the CDR3 is 14 residues. The sequenced CDR3 bases are TGCAGTGCTAGATCGGACTTTAGCACAGATACG. Protein sequence: CSARSDFSTDT. The full CDR3 sequence reads CSARSDFSTDTQYF.

As to this clone: The CDR3 end is not reached by the read, which stops 3 residues before it; the germline J gene fills it in. This rearrangement joins TRBV19 to TRBJ1-4, with 8 bases that match TRBD1. The CDR3 contains 17 residues. With V trimmed by 4 bases and J by 3 bases, 10 bases remained unmatched. The V gene's germline CDR1 is LNHDA and CDR2 SQIVND (reference sequence). The CDR3 here is CASSTGQGSVSNEKLFF. CDR3 bases read: TGTGCCAGTAGTACCGGACAGGGTTCCGTCTCTAATGAAAAA.

As to this clone: The observed sequence ends 3 residues before the CDR3 terminus, with the missing tail filled in from the germline J gene. The chain is built from TRBV6-2 or TRBV6-3 and TRBJ1-6; the D is unclear. The CDR3 covers 14 residues. In germline, CDR1 is MNHEY, CDR2 SVGEGT. The chain's CDR3 is CASSYSSRRPALHF. Partial CDR3 DNA: TGTGCCAGCAGTTACTCGAGCCGCAGGCCGGCC.

Regarding this clone: The read terminates 3 residues before the CDR3 end, so the remaining end is supplied by the germline J gene. The chain employs TRBV20-1 and TRBJ2-7; 7 nucleotides agree with TRBD1. Germline V gene sequence: CDR1 DFQATT, CDR2 SNEGSKA (reference sequence). V shed 0 bases, J shed 5 bases, and the junction held 7 bases outside the gene matches. This CDR3 is 14 amino acids long. The sequenced part of the CDR3 DNA is TGCAGTGCTAGAGATTACAGGGGCACCCACGAG. It codes for CSARDYRGTHE. In full, the CDR3 is CSARDYRGTHEQYF.

A note on this clone: The read terminates 3 residues before the CDR3 end, so the remaining end is supplied by the germline J gene. The chain recombines TRBV7-2 with TRBJ1-6; D remains ambiguous. V lost 1 base and J lost 7, with 8 bases in between. Germline-derived CDR1 and CDR2 are SGHTA and FQGNSA. This CDR3 region has 14 residues. This CDR3 reads CASSLDFGNSPLHF. CDR3 DNA (partial): TGTGCCAGCAGCTTAGATTTTGGCAATTCACCC. The complete variable domain, with remaining parts taken from reference TRBV7-2 and TRBJ1-6, reads GAGVSQSPSNKVTEKGKDVELRCDPISGHTALYWYRQSLGQGLEFLIYFQGNSAPDKSGLPSDRFSAERTGGSVSTLTIQRTQQEDSAVYLCASSLDFGNSPLHFGNGTRLTVT.

A note on this clone: The read falls 3 residues short of the CDR3 end, and the missing part is taken from the germline J gene. This chain uses TRBV10-1 with TRBJ2-1; the match to TRBD2 covers 7 bases. This CDR3 region has 11 residues. Germline loops: CDR1 WNHNN, CDR2 SYGVQD (reference sequence). Trimming at V came to 4 bases and at J to 9 bases, leaving 0 bases not matched to a gene. CDR3 sequence reads: CASSGGGEQFF. Incomplete CDR3 DNA: TGCGCCAGCAGTGGGGGGGGTGAG.